The 16 T cell receptor beta chains below come from one sample, sequenced in a study of blood T cell repertoires in COVID-19. TCRdb's copy holds only in-frame clones and misses some; the assay was immunoSEQ multiplex PCR. In the table there are 87,000 or so clones, 80% to 85% of which are singletons. Sequenced input: peripheral blood. The receptors come from a woman older than 75 with active or convalescent COVID-19.

This chain uses TRBV27 with TRBJ2-2; 12 positions match TRBD2. The CDR3 runs to 15 residues. V was clipped by 6 bases and J by 4 bases; unmatched bases: 3. Germline-derived CDR1 and CDR2 are MNHEY and SMNVEV (reference sequence). In DNA, the CDR3 is TGTGCCAGCAGGAGGACTAGCGGGGTCACCGGGGAGCTGTTTTTT. This translates into CASRRTSGVTGELFF.

CDR3 DNA: TGTGCCAGTAGTTCCCAGGGTGGCTACACCTTC. This sequence encodes CASSSQGGYTF. The chain uses TRBV19 and TRBJ1-2; a weak D match, TRBD1 (5 bases). CDR1 LNHDA and CDR2 SQIVND come from the germline V gene (reference sequence). The CDR3 totals 11 residues. The V end lost 5 bases, the J end lost 7 bases, and 8 bases lay between the germline ends.

This chain links TRBV10-3 with TRBJ1-6; TRBD1 agrees at 8 bases. Germline V gives CDR1 ENHRY, CDR2 SYGVKD. J lost 7 bases, V lost 2 bases, and 4 bases had no gene match. This CDR3 region has 15 residues. The CDR3 DNA reads TGTGCCATCAGTGAGCGAGGACAGGGAAATTCACCCCTCCACTTT. This codes for CAISERGQGNSPLHF.

Concerning this clone itself: One end of the junction does not line up with germline, which may come from a read error. The chain joins TRBV7-7 to TRBJ2-2; D is perhaps TRBD2 (5 bases). This CDR3 has 14 amino acids. The germline gives CDR1 SSHAT, CDR2 FNYEAQ (reference sequence). CDR3 bases: TGTGCTAGCAAGGGAGCTGCGAACACCGGGGAGCTGTTTTTT. This translates into CASKGAANTGELFF.

The chain carries TRBV5-5 and TRBJ2-1; the D is unclear. Germline V gene lookup returns CDR1 SGHKS and CDR2 YYEKEE (reference sequence). This CDR3 comprises 14 residues. Trimming removed 7 bases from V and 1 base from J, with 12 bases in between. CDR3 coding DNA: TGTGCCAGCCCTGCGGCGCCGTCCTACAATGAGCAGTTCTTC. Translated, it gives CASPAAPSYNEQFF.

V is TRBV10-2 and J is TRBJ1-5; TRBD1 might be the D (5 bases). V was trimmed by 0 bases and J by 3 bases, leaving 15 bases between them. Per germline, CDR1 WSHSY and CDR2 SAAADI. The CDR3 is made up of 17 amino acids. In nucleotides, the CDR3 is TGCGCCAGCAGTGAGTCACCTATTCGACAGCACAATCAGCCCCAGCATTTT. This sequence encodes CASSESPIRQHNQPQHF.

This chain uses TRBV28 with TRBJ1-5; D not certain. Looked up from germline, CDR1 is MDHEN and CDR2 is SYDVKM. V gave up 6 bases and J gave up 4 bases, with 10 bases separating them. This CDR3 has 13 amino acids. In nucleotides, the CDR3 is TGTGCCAGCAGACGGTCGAGTAATCAGCCCCAGCATTTT. Encoded protein: CASRRSSNQPQHF.

This chain links TRBV9 with TRBJ2-4, with 10 bases aligning to TRBD2. Germline-derived CDR1 and CDR2 are SGDLS and YYNGEE. V dropped 4 bases and J dropped 12; count of bases not matched to a gene: 13. The CDR3 loop spans 15 amino acids. The CDR3 is CASSPGLAGEKDQYF. CDR3 sequence (DNA): TGTGCCAGCAGCCCCGGCCTAGCGGGAGAAAAAGATCAGTACTTC.

The J gene is TRBJ2-1, the V gene TRBV3-1 (or the pseudogene TRBV3-2); 12 bases are a match to TRBD2. J lost 5 bases, V lost 6 bases, and 2 bases had no gene match. CDR1 and CDR2 from the germline V gene are LGHDT and YNNKEL (reference sequence). This CDR3 is built from 14 residues. The CDR3 loop reads CASRRTSGDNEQFF. As DNA, the CDR3 is TGTGCCAGCAGACGGACTAGCGGGGACAATGAGCAGTTCTTC.

V and J are TRBV6-2 or TRBV6-3 and TRBJ2-7; 9 nucleotides line up with TRBD1. The CDR3 is made up of 14 amino acids. CDR1 is MNHEY and CDR2 is SVGEGT in the germline V gene. With V trimmed by 5 bases and J by 0 bases, 2 bases remained unmatched. CDR3 in DNA: TGTGCCAGCAGTAAGACAGGGGGCTCCTACGAGCAGTACTTC. It translates to CASSKTGGSYEQYF.

The CDR3 DNA reads TGTGCCACCTCGGGGGGCCTGGATACGCAGTATTTT. Its protein product is CATSGGLDTQYF. The chain carries TRBV10-3 and TRBJ2-3, with D perhaps TRBD2 (7 bases). This CDR3 is built from 12 residues. V was cut by 10 bases and J by 6 bases, with 14 bases left in between. Per the germline V gene, CDR1 is ENHRY and CDR2 is SYGVKD.

The rearrangement joins TRBV18 to TRBJ2-7; D might be TRBD1 (6 bases). There are 14 residues in the CDR3. V shed 3 bases and J shed 4 bases, with 13 bases lying between them. Per the germline V gene, CDR1 is KGHSH and CDR2 is LQKENI. The CDR3 is CASSPVPQGYEQYF. In DNA, the CDR3 is TGTGCCAGCTCACCCGTCCCGCAGGGGTACGAGCAGTACTTC. Combining the CDR3 with reference TRBV18 and TRBJ2-7 gives the whole variable domain NAGVMQNPRHLVRRRGQEARLRCSPMKGHSHVYWYRQLPEEGLKFMVYLQKENIIDESGMPKERFSAEFPKEGPSILRIQQVVRGDSAAYFCASSPVPQGYEQYFGPGTRLTVT.

This chain joins TRBV7-9 and TRBJ1-1; D is unclear. Germline values: CDR1 SEHNR, CDR2 FQNEAQ (reference sequence). The V end lost 0 bases, the J end lost 3 bases, and 5 bases lay between the germline ends. The CDR3 totals 13 residues. This CDR3 reads CASSLAPDTEAFF. Here the CDR3 DNA reads TGTGCCAGCAGCTTAGCTCCCGACACTGAAGCTTTCTTT.

The CDR3: CAISESTGTGGEQFF. The CDR3 DNA is TGTGCCATCAGTGAGTCGACCGGGACAGGGGGTGAGCAGTTCTTC. The chain is built from TRBV10-3 and TRBJ2-1; TRBD1 agrees at 11 bases. The CDR3 length is 15 residues. Germline lookup yields CDR1 ENHRY and CDR2 SYGVKD. J lost 9 bases, V lost 0 bases, and 4 bases had no gene match.

Note on this clone: One junction end does not reproduce the germline sequence, and a read error may be involved. The gene calls are TRBV7-7 and TRBJ2-7; tentative D call: TRBD2 (7 bases). Germline lookup yields CDR1 SSHAT and CDR2 FNYEAQ (reference sequence). This CDR3 is 15 amino acids long. The CDR3 is CASSLGGGGTYEQYF. The DNA of the CDR3 is TGTGCTAGCAGCTTAGGAGGGGGGGGCACCTACGAGCAGTACTTC.

This chain joins TRBV2 and TRBJ1-1; D is perhaps TRBD1 (5 bases). Trimming stripped 8 bases from V and 8 bases from J, with 15 bases between. Germline-derived CDR1 and CDR2 are SNHLY and FYNNEI. The CDR3 totals 12 residues. CDR3 protein: CASQLTRGEAFF. The CDR3 DNA reads TGTGCCAGCCAGCTGACGCGGGGGGAAGCTTTCTTT.